The 13 T cell receptor beta chains in this list originate from one sample, sequenced in a study of T cell responses to AZD1222 COVID-19 vaccine. Method: immunoSEQ multiplex PCR; TCRdb's copy keeps in-frame clones and lacks some. The data contain some 60,000 clones, around 84% of them singletons. The sample was peripheral blood, taken on day 0 of AZD1222 vaccination. The receptors were gathered from an adult in good health.

This chain uses TRBV4-3 with TRBJ2-7; TRBD2 aligns across 13 bases. J gave up 5 bases and V 4 bases, and 5 bases lay outside the gene matches. The CDR3 length is 15 residues. Germline V gene sequence: CDR1 LGHNA, CDR2 YSLEER. CDR3 residues: CASSLGTSGTNEQYF. CDR3 in DNA: TGCGCCAGCAGCCTCGGGACTAGCGGGACGAACGAGCAGTACTTC.

The gene calls are TRBV7-9 and TRBJ1-5; D remains ambiguous. Trimming pared 1 base from V and 0 bases from J, leaving 7 bases between. The CDR3 is 15 residues long. CDR1 is SEHNR and CDR2 is FQNEAQ in the germline V gene (reference sequence). The CDR3 is CASSLGGNSNQPQHF. As DNA, the CDR3 is TGTGCCAGCAGCTTAGGAGGAAATAGCAATCAGCCCCAGCATTTT.

V gene TRBV11-2 combines with J gene TRBJ2-3, with D hard to call. Trimming took 1 base from V and 1 from J, leaving 9 bases between them. The CDR3 has 15 amino acids. Germline-derived CDR1 and CDR2 are SGHAT and FQNNGV. Written as DNA, the CDR3 is TGTGCCAGCAGCTTAGTGGCAGGAGGCACAGATACGCAGTATTTT. This translates into CASSLVAGGTDTQYF.

This clone was detected only once. The chain carries TRBV24-1 and TRBJ2-3; D unclear. CDR1 and CDR2 from the germline V gene are KGHDR and SFDVKD. Trimming removed 9 bases from V and 6 bases from J, with 9 bases in between. The CDR3 is 11 residues long. The CDR3, as DNA: TGTGCCACCGTTTATCAGGATACGCAGTATTTT. It specifies CATVYQDTQYF.

The chain is built from TRBV4-1 and TRBJ1-1; D is unclear. Germline assignment: CDR1 MGHRA and CDR2 YSYEKL. The length of the CDR3 is 14 residues. With 4 bases removed from V and 2 bases from J, the gap between germline ends came to 11 bases. CDR3 in DNA: TGCGCCAGCAGCCCCACGGGAATTAACACTGAAGCTTTCTTT. Its translation: CASSPTGINTEAFF.

This chain joins TRBV6-1 and TRBJ1-1; no clear D gene. V lost 2 bases to trimming and J lost 1 base, with 8 bases between them. Germline V gene sequence: CDR1 MNHNS, CDR2 SASEGT. The CDR3 has 14 residues. The DNA for the CDR3 is TGTGCCAGCAGTGAATCTCCCGCGAACACTGAAGCTTTCTTT. Amino acids: CASSESPANTEAFF.

The chain carries TRBV4-2 and TRBJ1-6, with TRBD1 matching 7 bases. Looked up from germline, CDR1 is LGHNA and CDR2 is YNFKEQ. Trimming at V came to 0 bases and at J to 10 bases, leaving 6 bases not matched to a gene. This CDR3 contains 15 residues. This CDR3 reads CASSQDSPGGSPLHF. The DNA for the CDR3 is TGTGCCAGCAGCCAAGATTCCCCAGGGGGGTCACCCCTCCACTTT.

The chain employs TRBV9 and TRBJ1-1; D is ambiguous. The CDR3 consists of 14 residues. Trimming took off 0 bases at V and 8 bases at J, with 14 bases between the two ends. CDR1 SGDLS and CDR2 YYNGEE come from the germline V gene. The CDR3 here is CASSVGDPNGEAFF. The CDR3 coding sequence is TGTGCCAGCAGCGTAGGGGATCCAAATGGGGAAGCTTTCTTT.

The genes are TRBV7-9 and TRBJ2-7; no firm D call. Germline assignment: CDR1 SEHNR and CDR2 FQNEAQ (reference sequence). V lost 3 bases and J lost 7, with 10 bases in between. The CDR3 consists of 12 residues. CDR3 sequence: CASSFNRGEQYF. The CDR3 bases are TGTGCCAGCAGCTTCAACAGAGGTGAGCAGTACTTC. Filled out from reference TRBV7-9 and TRBJ2-7, the complete variable domain reads DTGVSQNPRHKITKRGQNVTFRCDPISEHNRLYWYRQTLGQGPEFLTYFQNEAQLEKSRLLSDRFSAERPKGSFSTLEIQRTEQGDSAMYLCASSFNRGEQYFGPGTRLTVT.

The chain uses TRBV1 and TRBJ2-5; the table calls TRBD2, which could not be checked here. TRBV1 is given as a pseudogene. This CDR3 is built from 19 residues. The CDR3 DNA follows: TGCACCAGCAGCCAAGATTGGGGTGAGGCGGGACTCCCCCAAGAGACCCAGTACTTC. Its translation is CTSSQDWGEAGLPQETQYF.

The genes are TRBV7-8 and TRBJ2-4; possibly TRBD1 or TRBD2 for D (5 bases each). Germline V gene lookup returns CDR1 SGHVS and CDR2 FQNEAQ. V lost 5 bases, J lost 7 bases, and 21 bases lay in between. The CDR3 contains 16 residues. CDR3 residues: CASSPYRDPGGNIQYF. Written as DNA, the CDR3 is TGTGCCAGCAGCCCCTACCGGGACCCAGGAGGCAACATTCAGTACTTC. The whole variable domain, filled in from reference TRBV7-8 and TRBJ2-4, reads GAGVSQSPRYKVAKRGQDVALRCDPISGHVSLFWYQQALGQGPEFLTYFQNEAQLDKSGLPSDRFFAERPEGSVSTLKIQRTQQEDSAVYLCASSPYRDPGGNIQYFGAGTRLSVL.

The chain combines TRBV14 with TRBJ2-2; D is undetermined. In germline, CDR1 is SGHDN, CDR2 FVKESK. The CDR3 covers 11 residues. V was trimmed by 4 bases and J by 9 bases, leaving 6 bases between them. The CDR3 protein is CASSLSRELFF. In DNA form, the CDR3 reads TGTGCCAGCAGCCTGTCCAGGGAGCTGTTTTTT.

The rearrangement uses TRBV5-1 and TRBJ2-1, with D possibly TRBD2 on 6 matching bases. Germline values: CDR1 SGHRS, CDR2 YFSETQ. This CDR3 spans 15 amino acids. Trimming took 4 bases from V and 4 from J, leaving 15 bases between them. CDR3 sequence reads: CASSPGVSQYNEQFF. The DNA of the CDR3 is TGCGCCAGCAGCCCGGGGGTGAGCCAATACAATGAGCAGTTCTTC.